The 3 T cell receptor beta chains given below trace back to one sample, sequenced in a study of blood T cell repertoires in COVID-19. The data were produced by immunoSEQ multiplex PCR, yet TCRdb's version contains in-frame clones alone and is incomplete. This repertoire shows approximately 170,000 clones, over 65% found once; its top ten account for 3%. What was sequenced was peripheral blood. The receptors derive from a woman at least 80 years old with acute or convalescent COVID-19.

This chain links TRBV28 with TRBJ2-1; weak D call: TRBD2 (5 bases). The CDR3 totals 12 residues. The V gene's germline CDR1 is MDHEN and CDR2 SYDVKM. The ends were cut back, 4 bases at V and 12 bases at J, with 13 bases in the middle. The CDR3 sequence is CASSSDSRSQFF. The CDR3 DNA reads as TGTGCCAGCAGTTCGGACTCACGATCGCAGTTCTTC.

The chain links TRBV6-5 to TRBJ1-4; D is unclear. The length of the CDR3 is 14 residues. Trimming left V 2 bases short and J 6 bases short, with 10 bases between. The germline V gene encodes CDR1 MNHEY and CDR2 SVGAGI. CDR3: CASSYRGPDEKLFF. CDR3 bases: TGTGCCAGCAGTTACCGAGGGCCGGATGAAAAACTGTTTTTT.

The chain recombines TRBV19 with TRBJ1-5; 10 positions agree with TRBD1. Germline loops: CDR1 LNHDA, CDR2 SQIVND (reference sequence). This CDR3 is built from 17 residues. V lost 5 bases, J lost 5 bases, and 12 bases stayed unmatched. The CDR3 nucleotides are TGTGCCAGTAGTTCCGCGTCCGGGACAGGGGTTGATCAGCCCCAGCATTTT. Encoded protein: CASSSASGTGVDQPQHF.